The clone carrying this TCR beta chain turned up a few times. The sample is drawn from a study of blood T cell repertoires in COVID-19. The table came from immunoSEQ multiplex PCR; TCRdb's copy has only in-frame clones and leaves some out. Among approximately 60,000 clones listed, approximately 80% were seen once. This CDR3 contains 15 residues. V lost 3 bases and J 7 bases, leaving 14 bases between the germline ends. CDR1 and CDR2 (germline): SGHRS, YFSETQ. This TCR came from a woman older than 75 with active or convalescent COVID-19. The chain couples TRBV5-1 to TRBJ1-6; D possibly corresponds to TRBD1 (5 bases). The specimen sequenced was peripheral blood. This CDR3 reads CASSSEQGANSPLHF. DNA of the CDR3: TGCGCCAGCAGCTCCGAGCAGGGTGCAAATTCACCCCTCCACTTT.